The 18 T cell receptor beta chains in this list originate from one sample, sequenced in a study of blood T cell repertoires in COVID-19. Assay used: immunoSEQ multiplex PCR; TCRdb lists only in-frame clones, some missing. The sample includes approximately 350,000 clones, approximately 90% of them seen just once. The sequenced material came from PBMCs or T cells enriched from blood (not recorded which). These receptors all come from a man aged 18 to 30 who had recovered from COVID-19.

The J gene is TRBJ2-4, the V gene TRBV4-1; the match to TRBD1 covers 9 bases. The junction had 6 bases not matched to a gene; V was cut back by 4 bases and J by 5 bases. Per the germline V gene, CDR1 is MGHRA and CDR2 is YSYEKL. The CDR3 covers 15 residues. CDR3: CASSLRTGDENIQYF. The CDR3 DNA follows: TGCGCCAGCAGCCTCCGGACAGGGGACGAAAACATTCAGTACTTC.

The CDR3 is CASSSTGPNEQFF. The CDR3 region has the DNA TGTGCCAGCAGCTCGACAGGGCCGAATGAGCAGTTCTTC. The J gene is TRBJ2-1, the V gene TRBV7-9, with 7 bases matching TRBD1. With 4 bases clipped from V and 7 bases from J, the junction kept 4 bases outside the gene matches. The CDR3 is 13 residues long. Germline values: CDR1 SEHNR, CDR2 FQNEAQ (reference sequence).

The J gene is TRBJ2-7, the V gene TRBV28; D gene ambiguous. The CDR3 length is 13 residues. V was trimmed by 6 bases and J by 0 bases, leaving 9 bases between them. CDR1 and CDR2 (germline): MDHEN, SYDVKM. This CDR3 is CASSPLPSYEQYF. In nucleotides, the CDR3 is TGTGCCAGCAGCCCCCTCCCCTCCTACGAGCAGTACTTC.

V gene TRBV19 combines with J gene TRBJ2-3, with D possibly being TRBD2 (5 bases). Deletions cut 4 bases from V and 0 bases from J, with 8 bases between. The CDR3 consists of 14 residues. From germline, CDR1 is LNHDA and CDR2 SQIVND (reference sequence). The CDR3: CASSSRESTDTQYF. In nucleotides, the CDR3 is TGTGCCAGTAGTAGTCGGGAAAGCACAGATACGCAGTATTTT.

This chain uses TRBV7-9 with TRBJ2-7; TRBD2 might be the D (5 bases). Germline V lookup: CDR1 SEHNR, CDR2 FQNEAQ (reference sequence). The ends were cut back, 7 bases at V and 7 bases at J, with 23 bases in the middle. The CDR3 is 15 residues long. Here the CDR3 DNA reads TGTGCCAGCACCCTGTCCCTGGGTGGGGAGCAGGAGCAGTACTTC. It translates to CASTLSLGGEQEQYF.

The chain joins TRBV23-1 to TRBJ1-1; 9 bases align to TRBD1. TRBV23-1 is identified as an open reading frame with a role that is uncertain. V gave up 3 bases and J gave up 5 bases; unmatched junction bases: 7. The CDR3 spans 15 residues. The CDR3 region has the DNA TGCGCCAGCAGTCAGTCGACAGGGGGGGAGACTGAAGCTTTCTTT. Translating it yields CASSQSTGGETEAFF.

This clone was seen just once. The chain carries TRBV6-1 and TRBJ2-4; 11 bases line up with TRBD2. The CDR3 loop spans 20 amino acids. Germline lookup yields CDR1 MNHNS and CDR2 SASEGT. With 2 bases clipped from V and 3 bases from J, the junction kept 15 bases outside the gene matches. The CDR3, as DNA: TGTGCCAGCAGTGAATGGGTAGGAACTAGCGGGGGCCGAAACAAAAACATTCAGTACTTC. Translation gives CASSEWVGTSGGRNKNIQYF.

CDR3 sequence: CASSPRVPGNTEAFF. CDR3 nucleotides: TGTGCCAGCTCACCACGGGTCCCAGGGAACACTGAAGCTTTCTTT. The chain is built from TRBV18 and TRBJ1-1; D gene unclear. The germline gives CDR1 KGHSH, CDR2 LQKENI. The CDR3 is 15 amino acids. V lost 1 base to trimming and J lost 1 base, with 10 bases between them.

This rearrangement joins TRBV7-8 to TRBJ1-1; a weak D match, TRBD1 (5 bases). V was clipped by 2 bases and J by 1 base, with 8 bases between them. This CDR3 region has 14 residues. The germline gives CDR1 SGHVS, CDR2 FQNEAQ. CDR3 nucleotide sequence: TGTGCCAGCAGCTTATTCGGGGGGAACACTGAAGCTTTCTTT. This sequence encodes CASSLFGGNTEAFF.

Remarks on this clone: Other DNA sequences in this specimen translate into the identical CDR3. The rearrangement uses TRBV28 and TRBJ2-7; the D is unclear. The CDR3 is 11 residues long. CDR1 is MDHEN, CDR2 SYDVKM, per germline. The V end was cut by 6 bases, the J end by 2 bases, with 5 bases between. CDR3 residues: CASSSPYEQYF. Written as DNA, the CDR3 is TGTGCCAGCAGCTCCCCCTACGAGCAGTACTTC.

This rearrangement joins TRBV7-2 to TRBJ1-2, with no clear D. Trimming removed 4 bases from V and 5 bases from J, with 11 bases in between. Germline V gene lookup returns CDR1 SGHTA and CDR2 FQGNSA. The CDR3 sequence is 13 residues long. The CDR3 DNA reads as TGTGCCAGCAGCTCTCGGGAGTTGTATGGCTACACCTTC. Protein: CASSSRELYGYTF.

The chain uses TRBV18 and TRBJ1-1; D gene unclear. V was shortened by 5 bases and J by 1 base, with 8 bases between the two germline ends. Germline V gene sequence: CDR1 KGHSH, CDR2 LQKENI. The CDR3 totals 13 residues. CDR3 residues: CASSSTGNTEAFF. In DNA, the CDR3 is TGTGCCAGCTCATCGACGGGGAACACTGAAGCTTTCTTT.

The CDR3 DNA reads TGTGCCAGCTCACCCGGACTAGCGAGGGGCACAGATACGCAGTATTTT. This codes for CASSPGLARGTDTQYF. The chain joins TRBV18 to TRBJ2-3; TRBD2 aligns across 9 bases. After removal of 3 bases from V and 1 base from J, the junction contained 5 bases not matched to a gene. Germline assignment: CDR1 KGHSH and CDR2 LQKENI. The CDR3 has 16 residues. Full variable domain (missing parts from reference TRBV18 and TRBJ2-3): NAGVMQNPRHLVRRRGQEARLRCSPMKGHSHVYWYRQLPEEGLKFMVYLQKENIIDESGMPKERFSAEFPKEGPSILRIQQVVRGDSAAYFCASSPGLARGTDTQYFGPGTRLTVL.

This clone was seen more than once but under ten times. V usage is TRBV6-5 and J usage is TRBJ1-2; tentatively, D is TRBD1 (6 bases). Trimming stripped 0 bases from V and 6 bases from J, with 14 bases between. Looked up from germline, CDR1 is MNHEY and CDR2 is SVGAGI. The CDR3 is 15 residues long. For the CDR3, the DNA is TGTGCCAGCAGTTACTCTGGTCAGGGGAAGAATGGCTACACCTTC. Protein sequence: CASSYSGQGKNGYTF.

The chain carries TRBV12-3 or TRBV12-4 and TRBJ2-3; perhaps TRBD2 as D (6 bases). This CDR3 spans 13 amino acids. The V gene lost 6 bases and the J gene lost 11 bases, with 18 bases spanning the gap. The DNA of the CDR3 is TGTGCCAGCAGATCGGAATTCCGGGAGCGGCAGTATTTT. Amino acid sequence: CASRSEFRERQYF.

J is TRBJ1-4 and V is TRBV19; D ambiguous. The CDR3 is made up of 15 amino acids. Germline assignment: CDR1 LNHDA and CDR2 SQIVND (reference sequence). Trimming took off 3 bases at V and 5 bases at J, with 13 bases between the two ends. In DNA, the CDR3 is TGTGCCAGTAGTATTGGCCTTCGGGAAAATGAAAAACTGTTTTTT. Amino acid sequence: CASSIGLRENEKLFF.

The gene calls are TRBV9 and TRBJ1-4; D perhaps matches TRBD1 (6 bases). The CDR3 is 15 amino acids. V was clipped by 0 bases and J by 7 bases, with 13 bases between them. Germline-derived CDR1 and CDR2 are SGDLS and YYNGEE. Here the CDR3 reads CASSVGGGQGEKLFF. CDR3 DNA sequence: TGTGCCAGCAGCGTAGGGGGGGGCCAGGGTGAAAAACTGTTTTTT.

This clone appeared once. V gene TRBV29-1 combines with J gene TRBJ1-5; D might be TRBD1 (5 bases). Trimming cost V 1 base and J 5 bases, with 9 bases left between them. Germline V gene sequence: CDR1 SQVTM, CDR2 ANQGSEA. The CDR3 is 13 residues long. The CDR3 reads CSVEVGGDQPQHF. The DNA for the CDR3 is TGCAGCGTTGAAGTTGGGGGGGATCAGCCCCAGCATTTT.